Following are 20 T cell receptor beta chains from one sample sequenced in a study of OX40 agonist ivuxolimab in advanced cancers. Libraries were prepared by immunoSEQ multiplex PCR; TCRdb keeps only in-frame clonotypes and omits some of them. The repertoire holds 70,000 to 95,000 clones, about 92% seen once, with around 0.54% in the top ten. The sample consisted of CD4+ or CD8+ T cells sorted from blood, taken in a trial of the OX40 agonist ivuxolimab. These receptors originate from an adult with an advanced solid tumor such as melanoma, head and neck, liver or kidney cancer.

This chain links TRBV14 with TRBJ2-5, with 7 bases fitting TRBD1. The germline V gene has CDR1 SGHDN and CDR2 FVKESK. V lost 6 bases and J lost 5; bases outside the gene matches: 9. The CDR3 is 14 residues long. This chain's CDR3 is CASSDRAGFETQYF. The CDR3 DNA is TGTGCCAGCAGTGACAGGGCAGGGTTTGAGACCCAGTACTTC.

This chain links TRBV9 with TRBJ2-1, with 13 nucleotides matching TRBD2. Germline lookup yields CDR1 SGDLS and CDR2 YYNGEE. CDR3 length: 16 residues. The ends lost 2 bases at V and 8 bases at J; junction bases unmatched: 7. The CDR3 spells CASSVAGLAGSYEQFF. The CDR3 DNA follows: TGTGCCAGCAGCGTGGCGGGACTAGCGGGAAGCTATGAGCAGTTCTTC.

The chain couples TRBV6-5 to TRBJ1-5; the match to TRBD1 covers 9 bases. In germline, CDR1 is MNHEY, CDR2 SVGAGI. V was clipped by 6 bases and J by 7 bases; unmatched bases: 4. The CDR3 totals 13 residues. The CDR3 bases are TGTGCCAGCAGGGACAGGGGAGTCCAGCCCCAGCATTTT. Amino acid sequence: CASRDRGVQPQHF.

This chain connects TRBV18 to TRBJ1-2, with 8 bases identical to TRBD1. Germline CDR1 KGHSH, CDR2 LQKENI. The CDR3 runs 15 residues. J lost 6 bases, V lost 2 bases, and 8 bases had no gene match. The CDR3 coding sequence is TGTGCCAGCTCACCAGGGCAGGGGGCGTCGGATGGCTACACCTTC. Protein sequence: CASSPGQGASDGYTF.

The CDR3 is CASSLLQGATNEKLFF. CDR3 bases: TGTGCCAGCAGCTTGTTACAGGGCGCAACTAATGAAAAACTGTTTTTT. The chain joins TRBV5-6 to TRBJ1-4; D may be TRBD1 (6 bases). This CDR3 comprises 16 residues. Germline assignment: CDR1 SGHDT and CDR2 YYEEEE. The V end was cut by 1 base, the J end by 0 bases, with 10 bases between.

About this clone: The junction departs from the called germline gene at one end, perhaps through a read error. The V call is TRBV4-2, the J call TRBJ2-2; D perhaps matches TRBD1 (6 bases). CDR1 is LGHNA and CDR2 is YNFKEQ in the germline V gene. The CDR3 loop spans 15 amino acids. CDR3: CASSQVGTSTGELLF. The CDR3 DNA sequence: TGTGCCAGCAGCCAAGTGGGGACATCCACCGGGGAGCTGCTTTTT.

The rearrangement links TRBV5-6 to TRBJ2-2, with D possibly being TRBD1 or TRBD2 (5 bases each). The V and J ends lost 2 bases and 6 bases respectively, with 14 bases between them. This CDR3 contains 15 residues. Germline lookup yields CDR1 SGHDT and CDR2 YYEEEE. The CDR3 sequence: CASSFPGSYPGELFF. CDR3 bases: TGTGCCAGCAGCTTCCCAGGGAGCTACCCCGGGGAGCTGTTTTTT.

The genes are TRBV19 and TRBJ1-5; the match to TRBD1 covers 7 bases. Per the germline V gene, CDR1 is LNHDA and CDR2 is SQIVND (reference sequence). The CDR3 spans 15 residues. Here the CDR3 DNA reads TGTGGCGCAATGGCACAGGGGAGGTATGGTCAGCCCCAGCATTTT. This sequence encodes CGAMAQGRYGQPQHF.

Regarding this clone: One end of the junction does not line up with germline, which may come from a read error. J is TRBJ2-7 and V is TRBV30, with D tentatively TRBD1 or TRBD2 (5 bases each). Germline-derived CDR1 and CDR2 are GTSNPN and SVGIG (reference sequence). The CDR3 consists of 13 residues. Written as DNA, the CDR3 is TGCTCCTTATCACGGGACGGCTCCTACGAGCAGTACTTC. It translates to CSLSRDGSYEQYF. Full variable domain (missing parts from reference TRBV30 and TRBJ2-7): SQTIHQWPATLVQPVGSPLSLECTVEGTSNPNLYWYRQAAGRGLQLLFYSVGIGQISSEVPQNLSASRPQDRQFILSSKKLLLSDSGFYLCSLSRDGSYEQYFGPGTRLTVT.

The chain combines TRBV10-3 with TRBJ2-2; TRBD1 aligns across 9 bases. V trimming: 6 bases; J trimming: 5 bases; junction bases outside the gene matches: 7. Germline loops: CDR1 ENHRY, CDR2 SYGVKD. The CDR3 has 15 residues. The CDR3 nucleotides read TGTGCCATCAGGCCAGACAGGGGGGGGACCGGGGAGCTGTTTTTT. Its protein is CAIRPDRGGTGELFF.

CDR3 in DNA: TGTGCCAGCAGCCGGGGGGGGAACACTGAAGCTTTCTTT. Residues: CASSRGGNTEAFF. J is TRBJ1-1 and V is TRBV5-4; tentative D call: TRBD1 (5 bases). Germline loops: CDR1 SGHNT, CDR2 YYREEE (reference sequence). Trimming stripped 4 bases from V and 1 base from J, with 8 bases between. The CDR3 has 13 residues.

The genes are TRBV5-4 and TRBJ2-1; TRBD2 matches 9 bases. Looked up from germline, CDR1 is SGHNT and CDR2 is YYREEE (reference sequence). This CDR3 has 15 amino acids. The V and J ends lost 5 bases and 2 bases, in that order; junction bases with no gene match: 5. Here the CDR3 reads CASRLAGAPYNEQFF. Written as DNA, the CDR3 is TGTGCCAGCAGATTAGCGGGAGCCCCCTACAATGAGCAGTTCTTC.

The chain recombines TRBV7-9 with TRBJ2-3; TRBD1 agrees at 8 bases. V shed 5 bases and J 0 bases; nucleotides not matched to a gene: 10. The CDR3 loop spans 17 amino acids. From germline, CDR1 is SEHNR and CDR2 FQNEAQ (reference sequence). The CDR3 region has the DNA TGTGCCAGCAGCCCAGGGGCAGGGGGCGGTAGCACAGATACGCAGTATTTT. Translation: CASSPGAGGGSTDTQYF.

The rearrangement uses TRBV10-1 and TRBJ2-3, with a tentative D call TRBD2 (5 bases). Germline V gives CDR1 WNHNN, CDR2 SYGVQD (reference sequence). The V end lost 4 bases, the J end lost 8 bases, and 10 bases lay between the germline ends. The CDR3 loop spans 12 amino acids. The CDR3 sequence: CASSGVSGTQYF. In nucleotides, the CDR3 is TGCGCCAGCAGTGGTGTCAGCGGTACGCAGTATTTT.

This chain joins TRBV19 and TRBJ2-2, with D possibly matching TRBD1 (6 bases). CDR1 LNHDA and CDR2 SQIVND come from the germline V gene (reference sequence). This CDR3 is built from 16 residues. V lost 7 bases, J lost 3 bases, and 18 bases lay in between. The CDR3 nucleotides are TGTGCCAGTATAGCAGGGGAGAGTAGCGACACCGGGGAGCTGTTTTTT. Encoded protein: CASIAGESSDTGELFF.

This sequence joins TRBV7-3 and TRBJ2-7, with D possibly being TRBD1 or TRBD2 (5 bases each). The CDR3 covers 16 residues. Trimming removed 5 bases at V and 7 bases at J, with 24 bases between. CDR1 and CDR2 from the germline V gene are SGHTA and FQGTGA. This CDR3 reads CASSPTGTSLSLEQYF. CDR3 DNA sequence: TGTGCCAGCAGCCCCACCGGGACCAGTCTATCCTTAGAGCAGTACTTC.

The chain carries TRBV5-1 and TRBJ1-6; unclear D gene. Germline V gene lookup returns CDR1 SGHRS and CDR2 YFSETQ. The CDR3 runs 14 residues. Trimming shortened V by 0 bases and J by 7 bases, and 8 bases separated the two germline ends. The CDR3 loop reads CASSLVDQNSPLHF. The CDR3 nucleotides are TGCGCCAGCAGCTTGGTTGACCAAAATTCACCCCTCCACTTT.

The chain combines TRBV10-3 with TRBJ2-5; D gene ambiguous. This CDR3 contains 16 residues. V dropped 1 base and J dropped 1 base, with 13 bases sitting between them. Per the germline V gene, CDR1 is ENHRY and CDR2 is SYGVKD. CDR3 residues: CAISEYGQSRQETQYF. DNA of the CDR3: TGTGCCATCAGTGAGTATGGCCAATCCCGCCAAGAGACCCAGTACTTC.

This chain joins TRBV11-2 and TRBJ2-7; D unclear. Trimming stripped 5 bases from V and 2 bases from J, with 16 bases between. Germline CDR1 and CDR2: SGHAT and FQNNGV. This CDR3 spans 15 amino acids. CDR3 nucleotides: TGTGCCAGCAGCCCCTCCCGCTTGACCGCCTACGAGCAGTACTTC. It specifies CASSPSRLTAYEQYF.

The chain links TRBV2 to TRBJ2-7; 9 positions match TRBD2. This CDR3 comprises 12 residues. Unmatched junction bases numbered 4, after V lost 6 bases and J lost 7 bases. Germline-derived CDR1 and CDR2 are SNHLY and FYNNEI. The CDR3 spells CASRGLAREQYF. The CDR3 DNA reads as TGTGCCAGCAGAGGACTAGCGAGGGAGCAGTACTTC.